The T cell receptor (beta chain) described here comes from a study of spatial heterogeneity in lung cancer. Across the study: Among detected sequences, beta-chain ones consistently exceeded alpha-chain ones in number.

A unique molecular identifier was carried by every single TCR cDNA molecule. TCRdb re-analysed the 5' RACE reads in MiXCR, keeping a single row per CDR3 protein. This table has 75,000 to 85,000 distinct CDR3 sequences, approximately 21% appearing once. The V end was cut by 1 base, the J end by 5 bases, with 11 bases between. Germline V gene sequence: CDR1 MDHEN, CDR2 SYDVKM. The CDR3 totals 14 residues. Stated time point: sample taken at primary tumor resection. The study sequenced unsorted whole RNA from tumor, nontumor lung or frozen PBMC. The source was PBMCs, collected at surgery. The clonotype originates from a male donor with early-stage non-small cell lung cancer. The V and J genes are TRBV28 and TRBJ1-2; D remains unclear. CDR3 sequence: CASSLLAGKYGYTF. The CDR3 bases are TGTGCCAGCAGTTTATTGGCGGGAAAATATGGCTACACCTTC.